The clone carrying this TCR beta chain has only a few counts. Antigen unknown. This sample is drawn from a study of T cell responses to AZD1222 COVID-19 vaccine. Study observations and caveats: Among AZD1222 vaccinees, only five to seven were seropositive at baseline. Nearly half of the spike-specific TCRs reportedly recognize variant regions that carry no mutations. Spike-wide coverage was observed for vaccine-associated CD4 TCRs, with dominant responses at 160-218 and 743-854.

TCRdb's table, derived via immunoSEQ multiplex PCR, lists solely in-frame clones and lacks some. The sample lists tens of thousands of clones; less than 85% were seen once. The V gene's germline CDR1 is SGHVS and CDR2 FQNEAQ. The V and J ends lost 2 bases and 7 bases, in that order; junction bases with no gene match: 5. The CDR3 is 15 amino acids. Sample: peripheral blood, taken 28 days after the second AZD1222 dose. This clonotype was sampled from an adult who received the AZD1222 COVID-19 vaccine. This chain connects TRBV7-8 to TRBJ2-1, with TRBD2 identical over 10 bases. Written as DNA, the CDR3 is TGTGCCAGCAGCTTACAGCGGGGGGGTAGAAATGAGCAGTTCTTC. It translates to CASSLQRGGRNEQFF.